This T cell receptor beta chain was captured by sequencing in a study of cytomegalovirus exposure and HLA in healthy donors. Primers for the PCR totalled 60 Vbeta and 13 Jbeta. Data came from immunoSEQ multiplex PCR; TCRdb stores just in-frame clones and leaves some out. This repertoire comprises roughly 73,000 clones; its ten largest clones make up approximately 7.5%. The TCR originated in a female donor in good health and CMV-seropositive. Material: PBMCs.

The CDR3 protein is CASSLGIGQPETQYF. DNA for the CDR3: TGTGCCAGCAGCTTGGGTATTGGACAGCCAGAGACCCAGTACTTC. The chain couples TRBV5-4 to TRBJ2-5; D is possibly TRBD1 (6 bases). Trimming cost V 0 bases and J 4 bases, with 13 bases left between them. Germline V gene data show CDR1 as SGHNT and CDR2 as YYREEE (reference sequence). This CDR3 is built from 15 residues. Full variable domain (rest looked up from reference TRBV5-4 and TRBJ2-5): ETGVTQSPTHLIKTRGQQVTLRCSSQSGHNTVSWYQQALGQGPQFIFQYYREEENGRGNFPPRFSGLQFPNYSSELNVNALELDDSALYLCASSLGIGQPETQYFGPGTRLLVL.